The rows below give T cell receptor beta chains drawn from one sample of a study of T cells in localized non-small cell lung cancer. Using immunoSEQ multiplex PCR, the repertoire was profiled, and TCRdb retains in-frame clones only, with some absent. The data hold 30,000 to 40,000 clones, with roughly 89% observed a single time. Sample: peripheral blood mononuclear cells, taken before any cancer treatment. The source of these receptors is a male donor aged 60 or over with stage II lung adenocarcinoma. The CDR3 runs from the conserved cysteine through the conserved F or W. A D gene is named only where the DNA matches it firmly. Clone size, where shown, is once, few, many, or a class for clones that have expanded.

D gene	V gene	clone size	J gene	CDR3 DNA	CDR3 protein
.	TRBV9	.	TRBJ1-1	TGTGCCAGCGGTGAGGTGGGGAACACTGAAGCTTTCTTT	CASGEVGNTEAFF
.	TRBV10-1	.	TRBJ1-2	TGCGCCAGCAGGTGCTGTGGCTACACCTTC	CASRCCGYTF
.	TRBV6-1	.	TRBJ1-1	TGTGCCAGCAGTGAGCCACAGGGTACAGCTTTCTTT	CASSEPQGTAFF
TRBD1	TRBV27	.	TRBJ1-2	TGTGCCAGCGGGTTTGAGGGGGCTGGCTACACCTTC	CASGFEGAGYTF
.	TRBV11-1	few	TRBJ2-7	TGTGCCAGCAGCTTTTTAGGGCAGGAATTTCAGTACTTC	CASSFLGQEFQYF
.	TRBV9	.	TRBJ2-5	TGTGCCAGCAGCGTAGAGCTAGCGCTAGGGGGGGAGACCCAGTACTTC	CASSVELALGGETQYF
.	TRBV4-2	.	TRBJ2-3	TGTGCCAGCAGCCAAGATCGGAGAGATACGCAGTATTTT	CASSQDRRDTQYF
.	TRBV14	.	TRBJ2-1	TGTGCCAGCAGCCCGCGGGGAATAGAGCAGTTCTTC	CASSPRGIEQFF
.	TRBV2	.	TRBJ1-2	TGTGCCAGCAGCCCCCAAGCCCTGGGGTTCGATGGCTACACCTTC	CASSPQALGFDGYTF
.	TRBV18	.	TRBJ1-1	TGTGCCAGCTCCTCGGGGAGGAACACTGAAGCTTTCTTT	CASSSGRNTEAFF
.	TRBV6-6	.	TRBJ2-1	TGTGCCAGCAGCGCGAGGAGGGAACTTCAGTTCTTC	CASSARRELQFF
.	TRBV9	few	TRBJ1-3	TGTGCCAGCAGCCCGTTTGCGTTGCCTGGAAACACCATATATTTT	CASSPFALPGNTIYF
.	TRBV6-1	.	TRBJ1-1	TGTGCCAGCAGTGTACAGAACACTGAAGCTTTCTTT	CASSVQNTEAFF
TRBD2	TRBV5-1	.	TRBJ2-1	TGCGCCAGCAGCGGAACCGGGACTAGCGGGAGCTCCTACAATGAGCAGTTCTTC	CASSGTGTSGSSYNEQFF
.	TRBV6-5	.	TRBJ2-2	TGTGCCAGCAGACTACAGGGACTTTACACCGGGGAGCTGTTTTTT	CASRLQGLYTGELFF
.	TRBV4-2	once	TRBJ2-2	TGTGCCAGCAGCCGAAACGGGGAGCTGTTTTTT	CASSRNGELFF
.	TRBV7-9	once	TRBJ2-6	TGTGCCAGCAGCTTAGAAGGGGCTGGGGCCAACGTCCTGACTTTC	CASSLEGAGANVLTF
.	TRBV11-2	.	TRBJ2-3	TGTGCCAGCAGCTTAGAAGGGAGTTGGACAGATACGCAGTATTTT	CASSLEGSWTDTQYF
TRBD2	TRBV7-8	.	TRBJ2-1	TGTGCCAGCAGCTTAGCCGGGACTAGAAATGAGCAGTTCTTC	CASSLAGTRNEQFF
.	TRBV20-1	.	TRBJ2-3	TGCAGTGCGGAGACCAGGGATACGCAGTATTTT	CSAETRDTQYF
.	TRBV18	.	TRBJ2-5	TGTGCCAGCTCACTTACCCAGGGGGGGAACCAAGAGACCCAGTACTTC	CASSLTQGGNQETQYF
TRBD1	TRBV19	.	TRBJ1-5	TGTGCCAGTAGAAATCACGACAGGGTCGTAAATCAGCCCCAGCATTTT	CASRNHDRVVNQPQHF
TRBD1	TRBV19	.	TRBJ2-7	TGTGCCAGTAGACAGGGGGCTGCGGGCTACGAGCAGTACTTC	CASRQGAAGYEQYF
TRBD1	TRBV9	.	TRBJ1-4	TGTGCCAGCAGCGTTGGACAGGCCCAAGAAAAACTGTTTTTT	CASSVGQAQEKLFF
.	TRBV4-1	.	TRBJ1-1	TGCGCCAGCAGTCGCAACGCGAGGGGAGGGTCGGCTGAAGCTTTCTTT	CASSRNARGGSAEAFF
.	TRBV7-2	.	TRBJ2-5	TGTGCCAGCAGCTTCTCGAGTGGAGAGACCCAGTACTTC	CASSFSSGETQYF
.	TRBV7-3	once	TRBJ1-1	TGTGCCAGCAGCTTAAATGGGAGGAACACTGAAGCTTTCTTT	CASSLNGRNTEAFF
.	TRBV6-5	.	TRBJ1-2	TGTGCCAGCAGTTACTCGAGAAGGGAGGGCTACACCTTC	CASSYSRREGYTF
.	TRBV7-2	.	TRBJ2-2	TGTGCCAGCAGCTTACGTCCAGGACTCATGAACACCGGGGAGCTGTTTTTT	CASSLRPGLMNTGELFF
.	TRBV25-1	few	TRBJ1-2	TGTGCCAGCAGTGAACGATATGGCTACACCTTC	CASSERYGYTF
.	TRBV4-1	.	TRBJ1-2	TGCGCCAGCAGCCAAGAGACAGTGGCTTATGGCTACACCTTC	CASSQETVAYGYTF
TRBD2	TRBV7-3	few	TRBJ2-7	TGTGCCAGCAGCCCAGGAGCGGGGGCCTACGAGCAGTACTTC	CASSPGAGAYEQYF
.	TRBV7-6	.	TRBJ2-3	TGTGCCAGCAGCTTAAATGAGGGTAGCGGAGATACGCAGTATTTT	CASSLNEGSGDTQYF
TRBD1	TRBV19	.	TRBJ1-5	TGTGCCAGTAGTATACCGGGACAGGGGGTTTTTTTTAGCAATCAGCCCCAGCATTTT	CASSIPGQGVFFSNQPQHF
TRBD1	TRBV6-5	.	TRBJ1-1	TGTGCCAGCAACCGAGGGGGCGGCACTGAAGCTTTCTTT	CASNRGGGTEAFF
TRBD1	TRBV5-1	.	TRBJ1-1	TGCGCCAGCAGCTTGGCCGGGGGACAGAGGGTCGAAGCTTTCTTT	CASSLAGGQRVEAFF
.	TRBV14	.	TRBJ2-1	TGTGCCAGCAGCATCTTAGGGGAGGGGGCCAGGAATGAGCAGTTCTTC	CASSILGEGARNEQFF
TRBD2	TRBV9	.	TRBJ2-7	TGTGCCAGCAGCAAGACTAGCGAGTTATACGAGCAGTACTTC	CASSKTSELYEQYF
.	TRBV28	.	TRBJ2-3	TGTGCCTCTTTTTCTTCCGCCCTTTATACGCAGTATTTT	CASFSSALYTQYF
.	TRBV19	.	TRBJ2-2	TGTGCCAGTAGTATAGAGGGGAACACCGGGGAGCTGTTTTTT	CASSIEGNTGELFF
.	TRBV6-5	.	TRBJ1-1	TGTGCCAGCAGTCGCGGACGGTGGAACACTGAAGCTTTCTTT	CASSRGRWNTEAFF
TRBD1	TRBV28	.	TRBJ2-5	TGTGCCAGCAGGACAGGGAACCAAGAGACCCAGTACTTC	CASRTGNQETQYF
TRBD2	TRBV9	.	TRBJ2-3	TGTGCCAGCAGCGTAGCTAGCGGGACCAACACAGATACGCAGTATTTT	CASSVASGTNTDTQYF
.	TRBV18	.	TRBJ1-6	TGTGCCAGCTCACCGGGCGGGCAATTGTCTGTTGGTTCACCCCTCCACTTT	CASSPGGQLSVGSPLHF
TRBD1	TRBV28	.	TRBJ1-4	TGTGCCAGCAGTTCCGCGGGACAGACTAATGAAAAACTGTTTTTT	CASSSAGQTNEKLFF
.	TRBV6-1	.	TRBJ2-5	TGTGCCAGCAGATCTACGACGGGGGAGACCCAGTACTTC	CASRSTTGETQYF